One and the same sample provided the 6 T cell receptor beta chains below, sequenced in a study of T cell repertoires in aging, cancer and after chemotherapy. Rearranged V-D-J TRB sequences were amplified with a mixed TRB-A/B primer pool. TCRdb reanalysed the multiplex PCR reads using MiXCR and keeps one entry per CDR3 protein. Counted here are roughly 6,200 distinct CDR3 sequences, about 25% occurring once; the ten biggest clones make up almost 4%. TCR beta rearrangements were amplified from peripheral blood genomic DNA. Sequenced input: blood. The receptor source for this set is a human donor in good health.

Concerning this clonotype itself: Germline and junction disagree at one end, which may indicate a read error. The chain couples TRBV5-6 to TRBJ2-3, with 16 positions matching TRBD2. This CDR3 has 18 amino acids. CDR1 and CDR2 from the germline V gene are SGHDT and YYEEEE. CDR3 DNA: TGTGCCAGAAGCTTGTACGGGACTAGCGGGAGGGGAGCAGATACGCAGTATTTT. It yields the protein CARSLYGTSGRGADTQYF. Full variable domain (outside the CDR3, taken from reference TRBV5-6 and TRBJ2-3): DAGVTQSPTHLIKTRGQQVTLRCSPKSGHDTVSWYQQALGQGPQFIFQYYEEEERQRGNFPDRFSGHQFPNYSSELNVNALLLGDSALYLCARSLYGTSGRGADTQYFGPGTRLTVL.

V and J are TRBV18 and TRBJ2-1; TRBD2 matches at 16 bases. Trimming cost V 5 bases and J 5 bases; bases outside gene matches: 6. The CDR3 is 17 amino acids. Looked up from germline, CDR1 is KGHSH and CDR2 is LQKENI. Here the CDR3 DNA reads TGTGCCAGCTCAGGGACTAGCGGGAGGGCCGTCAACAATGAGCAGTTCTTC. It translates to CASSGTSGRAVNNEQFF.

In its sample, this clonotype ranks as medium-sized (0.01 to 0.1%). The chain recombines TRBV6-1 with TRBJ1-1; 9 positions match TRBD1. The CDR3 runs 15 residues. V trimming: 1 base; J trimming: 4 bases; junction bases outside the gene matches: 4. In germline, CDR1 is MNHNS, CDR2 SASEGT. For the CDR3, the DNA is TGTGCCAGCAGTGAAGAACCACAGGGGGCCACTGAAGCTTTCTTT. It is translated as CASSEEPQGATEAFF.

The V and J genes are TRBV19 and TRBJ2-7, with TRBD2 matching over 8 bases. Germline V gene lookup returns CDR1 LNHDA and CDR2 SQIVND (reference sequence). This CDR3 comprises 12 residues. The CDR3 reads CVGGEDSYEQYV. CDR3 nucleotide sequence: TGTGTCGGGGGGGAGGACTCCTACGAGCAGTACGTC.

This clonotype is medium-sized in the sample. The chain joins TRBV6-5 to TRBJ2-2, with a tentative D call TRBD2 (5 bases). The V gene lost 8 bases and the J gene lost 6 bases, with 13 bases spanning the gap. The CDR3 totals 13 residues. Per germline, CDR1 MNHEY and CDR2 SVGAGI. CDR3 DNA: TGTGCCAGCCTCGGTTCCGGGGCCGGGGAGCTGTTTTTT. This sequence encodes CASLGSGAGELFF.

This clonotype was detected only a few times. The chain employs TRBV4-3 and TRBJ2-2, with TRBD2 as a possible D gene (5 bases). CDR3 length: 13 amino acids. Germline V gene lookup returns CDR1 LGHNA and CDR2 YSLEER. Between the trimmed V and J ends, which lost 1 base and 7 bases, there was a span of 7 bases. CDR3 coding DNA: TGCGCCAGCAGCCAAGTGGCGGGCGGGGAGCTGTTTTTT. This codes for CASSQVAGGELFF.